The 26 T cell receptor beta chains reported below all come from one sample, sequenced in a study of CD4 T cells in relation to SARS-CoV-2 and coronaviruses (dated by TCRdb to the early 2020s). Library construction relied on the immunoSEQ multiplex PCR assay. TCRdb mirrors the immuneACCESS table, restricted to in-frame sequences. Some clones are absent from its copies; in checked studies, under half trace to an unresolved V gene, and the reason for the others is unknown. Counted in this sample were 60,000 or so clones; about 94% of them appeared once. The ten most abundant clones make up approximately 0.14% of the sample. CD4+ T cells from unexposed donors were collected before the COVID-19 pandemic (2011-2018). Sequencing used naive CD4+ T cells from PBMCs. In light of the paper, this sample's cell subset or site label describes: naive CD4+ T cells isolated by negative enrichment. These receptor sequences come from a human donor in good health.

This chain uses TRBV6-5 with TRBJ2-1; D unresolved. This CDR3 region has 15 residues. Trimming stripped 5 bases from V and 5 bases from J, with 16 bases between. CDR1 MNHEY and CDR2 SVGAGI come from the germline V gene. CDR3 sequence reads: CASSPHSRPDNEQFF. DNA of the CDR3: TGTGCCAGCAGTCCCCACTCAAGACCAGACAATGAGCAGTTCTTC.

The table lists this clone with a count of one. The genes are TRBV2 and TRBJ2-5; D might be TRBD2 (5 bases). The V gene's germline CDR1 is SNHLY and CDR2 FYNNEI. V was trimmed by 8 bases and J by 5 bases, leaving 9 bases between them. CDR3 size: 11 residues. The chain's CDR3 is CASGSRETQYF. The CDR3 DNA is TGTGCCAGCGGGAGTAGGGAGACCCAGTACTTC. The whole variable domain, filled in from reference TRBV2 and TRBJ2-5, reads EPEVTQTPSHQVTQMGQEVILRCVPISNHLYFYWYRQILGQKVEFLVSFYNNEISEKSEIFDDQFSVERPDGSNFTLKIRSTKLEDSAMYFCASGSRETQYFGPGTRLLVL.

The V call is TRBV7-2, the J call TRBJ2-2, with D possibly matching TRBD1 (5 bases). The ends were cut back, 7 bases at V and 6 bases at J, with 24 bases in the middle. This CDR3 region has 17 residues. Germline CDR1 reads SGHTA; CDR2 reads FQGNSA. Here the CDR3 DNA reads TGTGCCAGCACCCTTAGAGGTTTGGGGCCAAGGGCCGGGGAGCTGTTTTTT. Encoded protein: CASTLRGLGPRAGELFF.

This clone was recorded only once. The chain employs TRBV28 and TRBJ2-7; 10 bases align to TRBD1. The trim removed 3 bases at V and 2 bases at J, leaving 4 bases unmatched. The length of the CDR3 is 15 residues. The germline V gene encodes CDR1 MDHEN and CDR2 SYDVKM. The CDR3 nucleotides read TGTGCCAGCAGTTTGAGGGGACAGGGGACCTACGAGCAGTACTTC. The encoded protein is CASSLRGQGTYEQYF.

The rearrangement uses TRBV27 and TRBJ2-3; 11 bases map to TRBD2. V gave up 6 bases and J gave up 3 bases; unmatched junction bases: 17. Germline lookup yields CDR1 MNHEY and CDR2 SMNVEV (reference sequence). The CDR3 has 19 residues. CDR3 bases: TGTGCCAGCAGCCTGGGCGTTCCGGCTAGCGGGAGGTTGACAGATACGCAGTATTTT. It is translated as CASSLGVPASGRLTDTQYF.

The CDR3 coding sequence is TGTGCCAGTACGGGAGCACCCTACAATGAGCAGTTCTTC. Translated: CASTGAPYNEQFF. V and J are TRBV28 and TRBJ2-1; D perhaps matches TRBD2 (6 bases). Trimming cost V 9 bases and J 2 bases, with 11 bases left between them. The length of the CDR3 is 13 residues. Germline V gene data show CDR1 as MDHEN and CDR2 as SYDVKM.

CDR3 DNA: TGTGCCAGCTCACCCGCGGAGGGGGCTTCCTACGAGCAGTACTTC. Its translation is CASSPAEGASYEQYF. The chain recombines TRBV18 with TRBJ2-7; the D gene is possibly TRBD1 (7 bases). The CDR3 is 15 amino acids. The germline gives CDR1 KGHSH, CDR2 LQKENI. Trimming cost V 3 bases and J 1 base, with 13 bases left between them.

The chain joins TRBV4-2 to TRBJ2-1; 9 nucleotides line up with TRBD2. The CDR3 contains 16 residues. Per the germline V gene, CDR1 is LGHNA and CDR2 is YNFKEQ. Trimming at V came to 3 bases and at J to 4 bases, leaving 7 bases not matched to a gene. The CDR3 DNA follows: TGTGCCAGCAGCCAGCCGGGACTAGCAGCGTACAATGAGCAGTTCTTC. Residues: CASSQPGLAAYNEQFF.

The chain carries TRBV18 and TRBJ2-7, with 8 bases aligning to TRBD1. The CDR3 runs 14 residues. With 2 bases clipped from V and 3 bases from J, the junction kept 3 bases outside the gene matches. The germline V gene encodes CDR1 KGHSH and CDR2 LQKENI. The CDR3 here is CASSPTTGGYEQYF. CDR3 coding DNA: TGTGCCAGCTCACCAACAACAGGGGGCTACGAGCAGTACTTC.

The chain uses TRBV24-1 and TRBJ2-7; D gene ambiguous. Germline loops: CDR1 KGHDR, CDR2 SFDVKD. The CDR3 is 12 residues long. V dropped 4 bases and J dropped 3 bases, with 6 bases sitting between them. DNA for the CDR3: TGTGCCACCAGTGACTACGGCTACGAGCAGTACTTC. Its protein is CATSDYGYEQYF.

The J gene is TRBJ2-5, the V gene TRBV5-8; D ambiguous. The germline V gene encodes CDR1 SGHTS and CDR2 YDEGEE. V lost 0 bases and J 6 bases, leaving 9 bases between the germline ends. The CDR3 has 13 amino acids. CDR3 sequence: CASSLEPIKTQYF. CDR3 nucleotide sequence: TGTGCCAGCAGCTTGGAGCCTATCAAGACCCAGTACTTC.

The rearrangement uses TRBV10-2 and TRBJ1-1; TRBD1 matches at 7 bases. V gave up 7 bases and J gave up 2 bases; unmatched junction bases: 7. The CDR3 runs 14 residues. Germline V CDR1 and CDR2: WSHSY, SAAADI. CDR3 bases: TGCGCCAGCACTAACAGGGGCCAAAACACTGAAGCTTTCTTT. Residues: CASTNRGQNTEAFF.

This clone was observed a single time. The DNA of the CDR3 is TGTGCCAGCAGCGAGTCCGGCGGGACATCGTTGGGCGAAAAACTGTTTTTT. It encodes CASSESGGTSLGEKLFF. The chain links TRBV7-9 to TRBJ1-4; a weak D match, TRBD1 (6 bases). The CDR3 has 17 amino acids. Germline CDR1 reads SEHNR; CDR2 reads FQNEAQ (reference sequence). The germline V and J ends were trimmed by 5 bases and 8 bases, with 24 bases remaining between them.

The V call is TRBV18, the J call TRBJ2-1; the D gene is possibly TRBD2 (6 bases). V was trimmed by 0 bases and J by 5 bases, leaving 14 bases between them. The CDR3 has 16 amino acids. CDR1 and CDR2 from the germline V gene are KGHSH and LQKENI. The CDR3 nucleotides read TGTGCCAGCTCACCACCTAAGGGGACTGAAAACAATGAGCAGTTCTTC. Its translation is CASSPPKGTENNEQFF.

The chain recombines TRBV5-1 with TRBJ1-3, with D perhaps matching TRBD1 (6 bases). Germline V gene lookup returns CDR1 SGHRS and CDR2 YFSETQ. Trimming removed 1 base at V and 0 bases at J, with 14 bases between. CDR3 size: 17 residues. In nucleotides, the CDR3 is TGCGCCAGCAGCTTGTATTTCCAGGGGACCTCTGGAAACACCATATATTTT. This encodes CASSLYFQGTSGNTIYF. Combining the CDR3 with reference TRBV5-1 and TRBJ1-3 gives the whole variable domain KAGVTQTPRYLIKTRGQQVTLSCSPISGHRSVSWYQQTPGQGLQFLFEYFSETQRNKGNFPGRFSGRQFSNSRSEMNVSTLELGDSALYLCASSLYFQGTSGNTIYFGEGSWLTVV.

V and J are TRBV19 and TRBJ1-2; a possible D gene is TRBD1 (5 bases). V lost 5 bases to trimming and J lost 4 bases, with 17 bases between them. The V gene's germline CDR1 is LNHDA and CDR2 SQIVND (reference sequence). The CDR3 runs to 15 residues. CDR3 nucleotides: TGTGCCAGTAGTTCCAGGGACGGACTCTCCTATGGCTACACCTTC. Protein: CASSSRDGLSYGYTF.

V is TRBV11-2 and J is TRBJ2-3; TRBD2 agrees at 10 bases. Germline assignment: CDR1 SGHAT and CDR2 FQNNGV. This CDR3 has 16 amino acids. With 5 bases clipped from V and 4 bases from J, the junction kept 9 bases outside the gene matches. CDR3 sequence reads: CASSPPGLASPDTQYF. The CDR3 nucleotides are TGTGCCAGCAGCCCACCGGGACTAGCGTCCCCAGATACGCAGTATTTT.

This chain links TRBV10-3 with TRBJ1-2; D gene unclear. The CDR3 consists of 13 residues. Deletions cut 8 bases from V and 4 bases from J, with 14 bases between. Germline CDR1 and CDR2: ENHRY and SYGVKD. The CDR3 DNA follows: TGTGCCATCTCCATGGGGAGCTTCTATGGCTACACCTTC. Its translation: CAISMGSFYGYTF.

This chain connects TRBV7-9 to TRBJ1-2; TRBD1 matches at 7 bases. The length of the CDR3 is 17 residues. Looked up from germline, CDR1 is SEHNR and CDR2 is FQNEAQ (reference sequence). J gave up 2 bases and V 5 bases, and 14 bases lay outside the gene matches. For the CDR3, the DNA is TGTGCCAGCAGCCCGGATTGGGGACAGTGGTCCAACTATGGCTACACCTTC. Amino acid sequence: CASSPDWGQWSNYGYTF.

The rearrangement uses TRBV4-1 and TRBJ2-6; D call uncertain. Per the germline V gene, CDR1 is MGHRA and CDR2 is YSYEKL. The CDR3 has 17 amino acids. V was cut by 0 bases and J by 4 bases, with 13 bases left in between. The CDR3 here is CASSQERPAGGANVLTF. CDR3 nucleotide sequence: TGCGCCAGCAGCCAAGAGCGGCCCGCTGGGGGGGCCAACGTCCTGACTTTC.

The V call is TRBV11-2, the J call TRBJ2-7; 9 nucleotides match TRBD2. V dropped 3 bases and J dropped 4; count of bases not matched to a gene: 13. The CDR3 has 17 residues. Germline loops: CDR1 SGHAT, CDR2 FQNNGV. Here the CDR3 reads CASSLVRLSSGRYEQYF. The CDR3 bases are TGTGCCAGCAGCTTGGTCCGACTAAGTAGCGGGAGATACGAGCAGTACTTC. Full variable domain (outside the CDR3, taken from reference TRBV11-2 and TRBJ2-7): EAGVAQSPRYKIIEKRQSVAFWCNPISGHATLYWYQQILGQGPKLLIQFQNNGVVDDSQLPKDRFSAERLKGVDSTLKIQPAKLEDSAVYLCASSLVRLSSGRYEQYFGPGTRLTVT.

This chain links TRBV7-8 with TRBJ2-7, with D uncertain. CDR1 and CDR2 (germline): SGHVS, FQNEAQ. V gave up 2 bases and J gave up 6 bases, with 8 bases separating them. This CDR3 contains 12 residues. The CDR3 region has the DNA TGTGCCAGCAGCTTATCGGGTGCCGAGCAGTACTTC. Amino acid sequence: CASSLSGAEQYF.

The sample holds one count of this clone. The chain carries TRBV6-5 and TRBJ1-1, with no clear D. The V gene's germline CDR1 is MNHEY and CDR2 SVGAGI. The ends were cut back, 6 bases at V and 1 base at J, with 9 bases in the middle. This CDR3 is 13 amino acids long. The chain's CDR3 is CASRQDPNTEAFF. CDR3 DNA: TGTGCCAGCAGGCAAGACCCGAACACTGAAGCTTTCTTT.

The chain combines TRBV19 with TRBJ1-1; D possibly corresponds to TRBD1 (5 bases). Germline CDR1 and CDR2: LNHDA and SQIVND (reference sequence). This CDR3 comprises 12 residues. The V end was cut by 6 bases, the J end by 3 bases, with 8 bases between. This chain's CDR3 is CASRGPYTEAFF. The CDR3 nucleotides are TGTGCCAGTAGGGGGCCGTACACTGAAGCTTTCTTT.

V gene TRBV7-2 combines with J gene TRBJ2-1; either TRBD1 or TRBD2 may supply D (6 bases each). Trimming cost V 5 bases and J 6 bases, with 14 bases left between them. Germline values: CDR1 SGHTA, CDR2 FQGNSA. The CDR3 length is 14 residues. For the CDR3, the DNA is TGTGCCAGCAGCGTAGGGGGGTCGGGCAATGAGCAGTTCTTC. Its translation is CASSVGGSGNEQFF.

CDR3 residues: CASSQDHTRGRIMNTEAFF. The CDR3 bases are TGCGCCAGCAGCCAAGATCATACCAGGGGGCGAATCATGAACACTGAAGCTTTCTTT. This chain joins TRBV4-1 and TRBJ1-1; 8 positions match TRBD1. Germline CDR1 reads MGHRA; CDR2 reads YSYEKL. Trimming at V came to 0 bases and at J to 0 bases, leaving 12 bases not matched to a gene. The CDR3 loop spans 19 amino acids.